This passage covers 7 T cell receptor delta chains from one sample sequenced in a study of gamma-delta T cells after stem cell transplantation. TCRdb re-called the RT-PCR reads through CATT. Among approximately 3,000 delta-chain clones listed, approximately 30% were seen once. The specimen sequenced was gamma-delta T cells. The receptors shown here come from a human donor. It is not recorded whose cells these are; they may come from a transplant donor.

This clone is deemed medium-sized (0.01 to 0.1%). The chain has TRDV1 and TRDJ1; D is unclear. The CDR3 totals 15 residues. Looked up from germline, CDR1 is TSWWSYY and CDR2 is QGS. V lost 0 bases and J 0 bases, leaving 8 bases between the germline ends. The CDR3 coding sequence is TGTGCTCTTGGGGAACTCACGGGTGACACCGATAAACTCATCTTT. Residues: CALGELTGDTDKLIF.

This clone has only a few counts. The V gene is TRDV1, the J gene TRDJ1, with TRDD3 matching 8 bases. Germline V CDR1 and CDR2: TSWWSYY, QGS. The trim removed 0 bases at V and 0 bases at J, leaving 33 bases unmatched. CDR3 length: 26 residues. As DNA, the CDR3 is TGTGCTCTTGGGGAACTAAGGAGCTTTTGGGAGTTAGGACAGGGTGGGGGATCCCGGTACACCGATAAACTCATCTTT. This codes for CALGELRSFWELGQGGGSRYTDKLIF.

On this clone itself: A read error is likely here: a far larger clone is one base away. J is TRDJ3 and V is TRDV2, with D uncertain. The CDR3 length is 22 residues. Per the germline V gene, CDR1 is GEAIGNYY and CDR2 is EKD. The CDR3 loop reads CARDTAESLSAAGSWDTRQMFF. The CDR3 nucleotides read TGTGCCCGTGACACCGCCGAGTCTCTTAGCGCCGCAGGCTCCTGGGACACCCGACAGATGTTTTTC.

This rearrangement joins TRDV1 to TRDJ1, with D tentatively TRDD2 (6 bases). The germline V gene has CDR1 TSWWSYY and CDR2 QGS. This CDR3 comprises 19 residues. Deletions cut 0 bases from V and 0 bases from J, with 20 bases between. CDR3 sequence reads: CALGELGPTPRFYTDKLIF. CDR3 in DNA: TGTGCTCTTGGGGAACTAGGTCCTACCCCGCGGTTTTACACCGATAAACTCATCTTT.

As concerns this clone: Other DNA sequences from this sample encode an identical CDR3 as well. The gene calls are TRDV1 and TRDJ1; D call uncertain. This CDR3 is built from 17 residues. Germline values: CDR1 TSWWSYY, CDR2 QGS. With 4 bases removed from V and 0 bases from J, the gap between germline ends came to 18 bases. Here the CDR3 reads CALGANHDPGYTDKLIF. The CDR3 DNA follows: TGTGCTCTTGGGGCAAATCACGACCCGGGTTACACCGATAAACTCATCTTT.

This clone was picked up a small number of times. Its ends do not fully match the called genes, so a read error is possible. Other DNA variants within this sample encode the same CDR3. CDR3 amino acids: CALGELVATGGSVRTDKLIF. CDR3 nucleotides: TGTGCCCTTGGGGAACTGGTTGCGACTGGGGGATCCGTGCGCACCGATAAACTCATCTTT. The V call is TRDV1, the J call TRDJ1; 10 bases are a match to TRDD3. This CDR3 has 20 amino acids. Germline V gives CDR1 TSWWSYY, CDR2 QGS.

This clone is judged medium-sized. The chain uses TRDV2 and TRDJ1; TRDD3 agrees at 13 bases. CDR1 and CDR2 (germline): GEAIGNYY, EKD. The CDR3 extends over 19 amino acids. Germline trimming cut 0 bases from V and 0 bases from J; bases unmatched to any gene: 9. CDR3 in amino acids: CACDTVGLGDTPYTDKLIF. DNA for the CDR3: TGTGCCTGTGACACCGTCGGACTGGGGGATACGCCGTACACCGATAAACTCATCTTT.